A selection of T cell receptor beta chains follows, all from one sample in a study of T-cell memory formation after mild COVID-19. TCRdb reprocessed the 5' RACE reads via MiXCR and lists one record per CDR3 protein. The data contain 550,000 to 700,000 distinct CDR3 sequences, more than 15% of them singletons. Material for sequencing was PBMCs or a T cell subset sorted from them (not recorded which). These receptors were taken from an adult woman who had mild COVID-19 (a few samples of this study predate the infection). Cell type and time point are not known. CDR3s include the opening cysteine and the closing phenylalanine or tryptophan. The D gene is left open where the match is weak. A row's size may be missing; if present it is once, few, many or a size class.

v_gene: TRBV27; abundance: -; j_gene: TRBJ2-1; d_gene: -; CDR3aa: CASSPGTVTYNEQFF; CDR3nt: TGTGCCAGCAGTCCCGGGACGGTGACCTACAATGAGCAGTTCTTC
v_gene: TRBV6-1; abundance: -; j_gene: TRBJ1-1; d_gene: TRBD1; CDR3aa: CASRRQGLDTEAFF; CDR3nt: TGTGCCAGCAGGAGACAGGGGTTGGACACTGAAGCTTTCTTT
v_gene: TRBV7-9; abundance: -; j_gene: TRBJ2-1; d_gene: TRBD2; CDR3aa: CASSFEFTASGGSYEQFF; CDR3nt: TGTGCCAGCAGCTTTGAATTTACGGCTAGCGGGGGTTCCTATGAGCAGTTCTTC
v_gene: TRBV9; abundance: few; j_gene: TRBJ2-7; d_gene: -; CDR3aa: CASSAGVTEIGEQYF; CDR3nt: TGTGCCAGCAGCGCTGGGGTAACCGAGATCGGTGAGCAGTACTTC
v_gene: TRBV19; abundance: few; j_gene: TRBJ2-6; d_gene: -; CDR3aa: CASSQGSSGANVLTF; CDR3nt: TGTGCCAGTAGCCAGGGTAGCTCTGGGGCCAACGTCCTGACTTTC
v_gene: TRBV6-5; abundance: few; j_gene: TRBJ2-3; d_gene: TRBD2; CDR3aa: CASRKRGVATDTQYF; CDR3nt: TGTGCCAGCAGGAAACGGGGGGTGGCCACAGATACGCAGTATTTT
v_gene: TRBV24-1; abundance: -; j_gene: TRBJ2-3; d_gene: -; CDR3aa: CATSEAVTDTQYF; CDR3nt: TGTGCCACCAGTGAGGCCGTTACAGATACGCAGTATTTT
v_gene: TRBV7-2; abundance: -; j_gene: TRBJ2-7; d_gene: TRBD1; CDR3aa: CASSYRGLSYDEQYF; CDR3nt: TGTGCCAGCAGCTACAGGGGGTTATCCTACGACGAGCAGTACTTC
v_gene: TRBV7-8; abundance: -; j_gene: TRBJ1-5; d_gene: -; CDR3aa: CASSLERNQPQHF; CDR3nt: TGTGCCAGCAGCTTAGAAAGGAATCAGCCCCAGCATTTT
v_gene: TRBV5-6; abundance: few; j_gene: TRBJ2-7; d_gene: -; CDR3aa: CASSFGHEQYF; CDR3nt: TGTGCCAGCAGCTTTGGCCACGAGCAGTACTTC
v_gene: TRBV11-1; abundance: -; j_gene: TRBJ2-2; d_gene: TRBD1; CDR3aa: CASSRFTGTGNPGELFF; CDR3nt: TGTGCCAGCAGCCGATTTACCGGGACAGGGAACCCCGGGGAGCTGTTTTTT
v_gene: TRBV3-1; abundance: few; j_gene: TRBJ2-7; d_gene: -; CDR3aa: CASSQARGEQYF; CDR3nt: TGTGCCAGCAGCCAAGCCCGGGGCGAGCAGTACTTC
v_gene: TRBV3-1; abundance: -; j_gene: TRBJ2-1; d_gene: -; CDR3aa: CASRGLGSYNEQFF; CDR3nt: TGTGCCAGCCGGGGTCTAGGGAGCTACAATGAGCAGTTCTTC
v_gene: TRBV7-9; abundance: few; j_gene: TRBJ2-7; d_gene: -; CDR3aa: CASSLVSGTPEQYF; CDR3nt: TGTGCCAGCAGCTTAGTCAGCGGGACACCTGAGCAGTACTTC
v_gene: TRBV7-3; abundance: -; j_gene: TRBJ2-2; d_gene: TRBD2; CDR3aa: CATRIGGARTGELFF; CDR3nt: TGTGCCACCCGGATCGGGGGGGCGCGCACCGGGGAGCTGTTTTTT
v_gene: TRBV24-1; abundance: many; j_gene: TRBJ2-1; d_gene: TRBD2; CDR3aa: CATSDPSGGVPYEQFF; CDR3nt: TGTGCCACCAGTGACCCTAGCGGGGGAGTTCCGTACGAGCAGTTCTTC
v_gene: TRBV18; abundance: once; j_gene: TRBJ2-1; d_gene: -; CDR3aa: CASSSLSGNGNEQFF; CDR3nt: TGTGCCAGCTCATCCCTTTCGGGAAATGGTAATGAGCAGTTCTTC
v_gene: TRBV4-1; abundance: -; j_gene: TRBJ2-7; d_gene: -; CDR3aa: CASSQDDLGSEQYF; CDR3nt: TGCGCCAGCAGCCAAGACGACCTGGGGAGCGAGCAGTACTTC
v_gene: TRBV7-9; abundance: -; j_gene: TRBJ1-1; d_gene: -; CDR3aa: CASSLLSVGGNTEAFF; CDR3nt: TGTGCCAGCAGCTTACTCTCGGTCGGAGGGAACACTGAAGCTTTCTTT
v_gene: TRBV5-1; abundance: -; j_gene: TRBJ2-5; d_gene: TRBD1; CDR3aa: CASNDGQGASGTQYF; CDR3nt: TGCGCCAGCAACGACGGACAGGGGGCATCGGGGACCCAGTACTTC
v_gene: TRBV7-8; abundance: -; j_gene: TRBJ1-5; d_gene: -; CDR3aa: CASSLFGLDQPQHF; CDR3nt: TGTGCCAGCAGCTTGTTTGGGTTGGATCAGCCCCAGCATTTT
v_gene: TRBV3-1; abundance: -; j_gene: TRBJ2-1; d_gene: TRBD2; CDR3aa: CASSGKITSGLYNEQFF; CDR3nt: TGTGCCAGCAGCGGAAAAATAACTAGCGGACTCTACAATGAGCAGTTCTTC
v_gene: TRBV30; abundance: few; j_gene: TRBJ2-5; d_gene: TRBD1; CDR3aa: CAWSLGTGVETQYF; CDR3nt: TGTGCCTGGAGTTTAGGGACAGGGGTCGAGACCCAGTACTTC
v_gene: TRBV20-1; abundance: few; j_gene: TRBJ2-4; d_gene: -; CDR3aa: CSARLLTLNIQYF; CDR3nt: TGCAGTGCTAGACTCCTGACCCTAAACATTCAGTACTTC
v_gene: TRBV24-1; abundance: -; j_gene: TRBJ2-3; d_gene: TRBD2; CDR3aa: CATSDSTAGGTDTQYF; CDR3nt: TGTGCCACCAGTGACTCAACCGCGGGGGGCACAGATACGCAGTATTTT
v_gene: TRBV11-3; abundance: -; j_gene: TRBJ2-1; d_gene: TRBD2; CDR3aa: CASSLLPGTSGRYEQFF; CDR3nt: TGTGCCAGCAGCCTCCTACCCGGGACTAGCGGGAGGTATGAGCAGTTCTTC
v_gene: TRBV10-2; abundance: -; j_gene: TRBJ1-1; d_gene: -; CDR3aa: CASSESTGNTEAFF; CDR3nt: TGCGCCAGCAGTGAGTCCACGGGGAACACTGAAGCTTTCTTT
v_gene: TRBV11-3; abundance: once; j_gene: TRBJ2-1; d_gene: -; CDR3aa: CASSLGYAKQFF; CDR3nt: TGTGCCAGCAGCTTAGGGTACGCGAAGCAGTTCTTC
v_gene: TRBV9; abundance: few; j_gene: TRBJ2-2; d_gene: -; CDR3aa: CASSARLRGNTGELFF; CDR3nt: TGTGCCAGCAGCGCGAGACTTCGGGGGAACACCGGGGAGCTGTTTTTT
v_gene: TRBV25-1; abundance: -; j_gene: TRBJ2-5; d_gene: -; CDR3aa: CASSAALGDQETQYF; CDR3nt: TGTGCCAGCAGTGCCGCCTTAGGGGACCAAGAGACCCAGTACTTC
v_gene: TRBV7-8; abundance: few; j_gene: TRBJ2-7; d_gene: TRBD1; CDR3aa: CASSPRWGQGRNEQYF; CDR3nt: TGTGCCAGCAGCCCCCGATGGGGACAGGGGCGAAACGAGCAGTACTTC
v_gene: TRBV4-3; abundance: few; j_gene: TRBJ2-7; d_gene: TRBD2; CDR3aa: CASSQDPTSGTDYEQYF; CDR3nt: TGCGCCAGCAGCCAAGACCCGACTAGCGGGACCGACTACGAGCAGTACTTC
v_gene: TRBV6-2/TRBV6-3; abundance: few; j_gene: TRBJ2-7; d_gene: TRBD2; CDR3aa: CASRQLAGLPGGYYEQYF; CDR3nt: TGTGCCAGCAGACAACTAGCGGGCCTCCCCGGGGGGTACTACGAGCAGTACTTC
v_gene: TRBV12-3/TRBV12-4; abundance: few; j_gene: TRBJ1-2; d_gene: -; CDR3aa: CASSSLSGYTF; CDR3nt: TGTGCCAGCAGTAGTCTCTCCGGCTACACCTTC
v_gene: TRBV12-3/TRBV12-4; abundance: -; j_gene: TRBJ1-2; d_gene: TRBD1; CDR3aa: CASSLGRGLWGYTF; CDR3nt: TGTGCCAGCAGTCTGGGGAGGGGGCTCTGGGGCTACACCTTC
v_gene: TRBV23-1; abundance: many; j_gene: TRBJ2-3; d_gene: -; CDR3aa: CASSQSELLGTDTQYF; CDR3nt: TGCGCCAGCAGTCAATCGGAGTTATTAGGCACAGATACGCAGTATTTT
v_gene: TRBV4-3; abundance: few; j_gene: TRBJ2-7; d_gene: -; CDR3aa: CASSQVRAVSYEQYF; CDR3nt: TGCGCCAGCAGCCAAGTACGAGCGGTCTCCTACGAGCAGTACTTC
v_gene: TRBV11-2; abundance: few; j_gene: TRBJ1-5; d_gene: -; CDR3aa: CASSWGSGPNQPQHF; CDR3nt: TGTGCCAGCAGCTGGGGCTCCGGGCCGAATCAGCCCCAGCATTTT
v_gene: TRBV19; abundance: -; j_gene: TRBJ1-5; d_gene: -; CDR3aa: CASSPGPDGNQPQHF; CDR3nt: TGTGCCAGTAGCCCTGGGCCGGACGGCAATCAGCCCCAGCATTTT
v_gene: TRBV5-5; abundance: -; j_gene: TRBJ2-1; d_gene: TRBD2; CDR3aa: CASSRGLADNEQFF; CDR3nt: TGTGCCAGCAGCAGGGGACTAGCGGACAATGAGCAGTTCTTC
v_gene: TRBV7-9; abundance: -; j_gene: TRBJ1-1; d_gene: TRBD1; CDR3aa: CASRSGTGNTEAFF; CDR3nt: TGTGCCAGCAGATCCGGGACAGGGAACACTGAAGCTTTCTTT
v_gene: TRBV12-3/TRBV12-4; abundance: -; j_gene: TRBJ1-6; d_gene: -; CDR3aa: CASRWGGNSPLHF; CDR3nt: TGTGCCAGCAGATGGGGCGGCAATTCACCCCTCCACTTT
v_gene: TRBV4-2; abundance: -; j_gene: TRBJ2-1; d_gene: TRBD2; CDR3aa: CASSQALLAGGPGDFF; CDR3nt: TGTGCCAGCAGCCAAGCGCTGCTAGCGGGAGGGCCGGGGGACTTCTTC
v_gene: TRBV24-1; abundance: -; j_gene: TRBJ2-1; d_gene: TRBD1; CDR3aa: CATSDVTGQALSTVDEQFF; CDR3nt: TGTGCCACCAGTGATGTAACGGGACAGGCCCTCTCTACAGTGGATGAGCAGTTCTTC
v_gene: TRBV27; abundance: few; j_gene: TRBJ1-5; d_gene: TRBD1; CDR3aa: CASSRTGVNQPQHF; CDR3nt: TGTGCCAGCAGTCGGACAGGGGTCAATCAGCCCCAGCATTTT
v_gene: TRBV2; abundance: few; j_gene: TRBJ2-7; d_gene: -; CDR3aa: CASRWTSVHEQYF; CDR3nt: TGTGCCAGCAGGTGGACGAGCGTCCACGAGCAGTACTTC
v_gene: TRBV4-1; abundance: -; j_gene: TRBJ2-5; d_gene: TRBD2; CDR3aa: CASSGEGGQETQYF; CDR3nt: TGCGCCAGCAGCGGGGAGGGTGGGCAAGAGACCCAGTACTTC
v_gene: TRBV10-3; abundance: -; j_gene: TRBJ2-7; d_gene: -; CDR3aa: CAISESLQIGWEQYF; CDR3nt: TGTGCCATCAGTGAGTCTCTACAGATCGGATGGGAGCAGTACTTC
v_gene: TRBV29-1; abundance: few; j_gene: TRBJ1-4; d_gene: TRBD1; CDR3aa: CSAAGQFNEKLFF; CDR3nt: TGCAGCGCCGCGGGACAGTTTAATGAAAAACTGTTTTTT
v_gene: TRBV25-1; abundance: few; j_gene: TRBJ2-5; d_gene: -; CDR3aa: CASSEYETQYF; CDR3nt: TGTGCCAGCAGTGAATATGAGACCCAGTACTTC
v_gene: TRBV18; abundance: -; j_gene: TRBJ1-1; d_gene: -; CDR3aa: CASSPAVGTEAFF; CDR3nt: TGTGCCAGCTCACCGGCGGTGGGCACTGAAGCTTTCTTT
v_gene: TRBV7-9; abundance: few; j_gene: TRBJ1-2; d_gene: -; CDR3aa: CASSLRGREDGYTF; CDR3nt: TGTGCCAGCAGCTTACGTGGCAGGGAGGATGGCTACACCTTC
v_gene: TRBV14; abundance: -; j_gene: TRBJ1-1; d_gene: TRBD1; CDR3aa: CASSQDRTGGAFF; CDR3nt: TGTGCCAGCAGCCAAGATAGGACAGGGGGAGCTTTCTTT
v_gene: TRBV12-3/TRBV12-4; abundance: -; j_gene: TRBJ2-6; d_gene: TRBD1; CDR3aa: CASSLRQGSGANVLTF; CDR3nt: TGTGCCAGCAGTTTACGACAGGGGTCTGGGGCCAACGTCCTGACTTTC
v_gene: TRBV4-2; abundance: few; j_gene: TRBJ2-3; d_gene: TRBD2; CDR3aa: CASSQDRAGGTDTQYF; CDR3nt: TGTGCCAGCAGCCAAGATAGAGCGGGAGGCACAGATACGCAGTATTTT
v_gene: TRBV5-1; abundance: few; j_gene: TRBJ2-3; d_gene: -; CDR3aa: CAVSPGGGTDTQYF; CDR3nt: TGCGCCGTTTCACCAGGAGGAGGCACAGATACGCAGTATTTT
v_gene: TRBV27; abundance: few; j_gene: TRBJ2-2; d_gene: TRBD1; CDR3aa: CASSSREGTGVIGELFF; CDR3nt: TGTGCCAGCAGCTCCCGTGAGGGGACAGGTGTGATTGGGGAGCTGTTTTTT